This entry lists 19 T cell receptor beta chains sequenced from one sample in a study of cytomegalovirus exposure and HLA in healthy donors. Sequenced by immunoSEQ multiplex PCR; TCRdb stores in-frame clones only, minus some. Among about 160,000 clones listed, nearly 90% were seen once. The sequencing sample was made of PBMCs. Receptors originate from a woman younger than 35 in good health and CMV-seropositive.

The chain carries TRBV6-1 and TRBJ2-1; D is unclear. From germline, CDR1 is MNHNS and CDR2 SASEGT. The V end was cut by 2 bases, the J end by 6 bases, with 8 bases between. The CDR3 spans 13 residues. The CDR3 DNA reads as TGTGCCAGCAGTGAATACAATTCCAATGAGCAGTTCTTC. This sequence encodes CASSEYNSNEQFF.

The chain couples TRBV27 to TRBJ2-2; 12 positions agree with TRBD2. CDR3 length: 15 amino acids. V lost 7 bases, J lost 8 bases, and 8 bases stayed unmatched. CDR1 and CDR2 from the germline V gene are MNHEY and SMNVEV (reference sequence). CDR3 region: CASTVTSGSAGELFF. CDR3 bases: TGTGCCAGCACCGTGACTAGCGGGAGTGCAGGGGAGCTGTTTTTT.

J is TRBJ1-2 and V is TRBV18, with D unclear. V was cut by 0 bases and J by 5 bases, with 7 bases left in between. This CDR3 is built from 13 residues. The germline gives CDR1 KGHSH, CDR2 LQKENI. The CDR3 bases are TGTGCCAGCTCACCACCGACTTGGTATGGCTACACCTTC. Encoded protein: CASSPPTWYGYTF.

V is TRBV5-6 and J is TRBJ2-1, with 11 bases identical to TRBD1. This CDR3 spans 15 amino acids. Germline V gene lookup returns CDR1 SGHDT and CDR2 YYEEEE. The J segment lost 10 bases and the V segment lost 4 bases, leaving 10 bases of the junction unmatched. DNA for the CDR3: TGTGCCAGCAGCGTATCCGGGACAGGGGGGAGGGAGCAGTTCTTC. As protein: CASSVSGTGGREQFF.

This chain connects TRBV27 to TRBJ2-6; possible D gene TRBD1, 5 bases. Trimming removed 5 bases from V and 0 bases from J, with 8 bases in between. Germline V CDR1 and CDR2: MNHEY, SMNVEV (reference sequence). The CDR3 is 15 residues long. The CDR3 loop reads CASSPRGSGANVLTF. The CDR3 DNA is TGTGCCAGCAGTCCTAGGGGCTCTGGGGCCAACGTCCTGACTTTC.

V gene TRBV10-3 combines with J gene TRBJ2-7; 9 bases match TRBD1. V lost 4 bases and J lost 0; bases outside the gene matches: 4. Germline V lookup: CDR1 ENHRY, CDR2 SYGVKD. The CDR3 loop spans 15 amino acids. The CDR3 DNA sequence: TGTGCCATCAGTGGGCCGGGACAGGGCTCCTACGAGCAGTACTTC. It translates to CAISGPGQGSYEQYF.

The V gene is TRBV10-3, the J gene TRBJ2-5; unclear D gene. CDR1 and CDR2 (germline): ENHRY, SYGVKD. Deletions cut 0 bases from V and 4 bases from J, with 12 bases between. This CDR3 region has 15 residues. CDR3 protein: CAISESFASGETQYF. Here the CDR3 DNA reads TGTGCCATCAGTGAGTCGTTCGCGTCGGGAGAGACCCAGTACTTC.

As DNA, the CDR3 is TGTGCCAGCAGTTACTCAGCGGGCGGGCAGCCCCAGCATTTT. It specifies CASSYSAGGQPQHF. The chain carries TRBV6-6 and TRBJ1-5; no clear D. V shed 0 bases and J shed 7 bases, with 10 bases lying between them. CDR3 size: 14 residues. The V gene's germline CDR1 is MNHNY and CDR2 SVGAGI (reference sequence).

Here the CDR3 reads CASSWPGNTGELFF. CDR3 sequence (DNA): TGCGCCAGCAGCTGGCCAGGCAACACCGGGGAGCTGTTTTTT. V and J are TRBV5-1 and TRBJ2-2; D is uncertain. The ends were cut back, 3 bases at V and 2 bases at J, with 8 bases in the middle. Germline V CDR1 and CDR2: SGHRS, YFSETQ. The CDR3 spans 14 residues.

To note about this clone: Other DNA sequences in the sample encode the same CDR3. V and J are TRBV5-1 and TRBJ2-1; 12 bases agree with TRBD2. The V gene end was trimmed by 2 bases and the J gene end by 4 bases; junction bases not matched to a gene: 1. This CDR3 has 15 amino acids. Germline V gene sequence: CDR1 SGHRS, CDR2 YFSETQ. CDR3 region: CASSLGTSGYNEQFF. CDR3 coding DNA: TGCGCCAGCAGCTTAGGGACTAGCGGGTACAATGAGCAGTTCTTC.

The chain combines TRBV7-2 with TRBJ1-1, with D maybe TRBD1 (5 bases). The ends were cut back, 5 bases at V and 4 bases at J, with 20 bases in the middle. Germline CDR1 reads SGHTA; CDR2 reads FQGNSA. CDR3 length: 16 residues. CDR3 protein: CASSPVGGGIGTEAFF. As DNA, the CDR3 is TGTGCCAGCAGCCCGGTCGGGGGAGGGATCGGCACTGAAGCTTTCTTT.

V is TRBV19 and J is TRBJ2-3, with 8 positions matching TRBD2. The CDR3 extends over 15 amino acids. Germline assignment: CDR1 LNHDA and CDR2 SQIVND (reference sequence). Trimming cost V 3 bases and J 5 bases; bases outside gene matches: 7. The CDR3 DNA is TGTGCCAGTAGTATTCGAGCGGGAGTGGGAGATACGCAGTATTTT. It yields the protein CASSIRAGVGDTQYF.

The chain uses TRBV2 and TRBJ2-1, with 7 nucleotides matching TRBD2. CDR3 length equals 14 residues. J gave up 1 base and V 8 bases, and 5 bases lay outside the gene matches. The V gene's germline CDR1 is SNHLY and CDR2 FYNNEI. CDR3 sequence reads: CASCARESYNEQFF. CDR3 nucleotides: TGTGCCAGCTGTGCGCGGGAGTCCTACAATGAGCAGTTCTTC.

V is TRBV2 and J is TRBJ1-2; the match to TRBD1 covers 9 bases. Germline assignment: CDR1 SNHLY and CDR2 FYNNEI. The CDR3 length is 13 residues. The V segment lost 4 bases and the J segment 4 bases; nucleotides outside the gene matches: 1. CDR3 in DNA: TGTGCCAGCAGTGGGGACAGGGTCTATGGCTACACCTTC. The encoded protein is CASSGDRVYGYTF.

The rearrangement joins TRBV7-3 to TRBJ2-3; a weak D match, TRBD2 (5 bases). Germline V gene data show CDR1 as SGHTA and CDR2 as FQGTGA. The CDR3 is 14 amino acids. Trimming took 6 bases from V and 2 from J, leaving 12 bases between them. CDR3 region: CASRLGGDTDTQYF. As DNA, the CDR3 is TGTGCCAGCAGGCTAGGAGGAGACACAGATACGCAGTATTTT.

The genes are TRBV9 and TRBJ1-1; weak D call: TRBD1 (6 bases). Germline-derived CDR1 and CDR2 are SGDLS and YYNGEE. V gave up 2 bases and J gave up 1 base, with 9 bases separating them. CDR3 length: 14 residues. In nucleotides, the CDR3 is TGTGCCAGCAGCGTTTCCAGGGGGAACACTGAAGCTTTCTTT. This codes for CASSVSRGNTEAFF.

The chain recombines TRBV28 with TRBJ1-2; D is possibly TRBD1 (5 bases). CDR3 length: 15 amino acids. From germline, CDR1 is MDHEN and CDR2 SYDVKM. Trimming removed 5 bases from V and 4 bases from J, with 17 bases in between. The CDR3 reads CASSPPKPTVYGYTF. The CDR3 coding sequence is TGTGCCAGCAGTCCCCCCAAACCGACAGTCTATGGCTACACCTTC.

This clone appeared once. The chain employs TRBV28 and TRBJ1-1; the D gene is possibly TRBD1 (6 bases). V was cut by 6 bases and J by 7 bases, with 18 bases left in between. The V gene's germline CDR1 is MDHEN and CDR2 SYDVKM. The CDR3 extends over 14 amino acids. In DNA, the CDR3 is TGTGCCAGCAGCCACGGACAGCCCCCCTTTGAAGCTTTCTTT. Amino acid sequence: CASSHGQPPFEAFF.

This chain joins TRBV4-1 and TRBJ1-1; D may be TRBD1 (5 bases). Looked up from germline, CDR1 is MGHRA and CDR2 is YSYEKL. The CDR3 spans 14 residues. The ends were cut back, 4 bases at V and 0 bases at J, with 9 bases in the middle. CDR3 sequence reads: CASSRGVLNTEAFF. CDR3 coding DNA: TGCGCCAGCAGCCGGGGGGTATTGAACACTGAAGCTTTCTTT.